The entry below describes one T cell receptor (beta chain). Sequenced by immunoSEQ multiplex PCR; TCRdb stores in-frame clones only, minus some. The sample shows about 170,000 clones, around 90% of them seen only once. This entry comes from a study of T cell responses to AZD1222 COVID-19 vaccine. Study details: The analysis combined second doses at about 4 or about 12 weeks.

Trimming removed 4 bases from V and 7 bases from J, with 9 bases in between. The CDR3 has 12 amino acids. V gene TRBV12-3 or TRBV12-4 combines with J gene TRBJ2-3, with a tentative D call TRBD2 (6 bases). Sequencing used peripheral blood, obtained on day 0 of AZD1222 vaccination. This sequence was found in an adult in good health. CDR3 loop: CASSSGGNTQYF. CDR3 DNA sequence: TGTGCCAGCAGTTCGGGCGGGAATACGCAGTATTTT.